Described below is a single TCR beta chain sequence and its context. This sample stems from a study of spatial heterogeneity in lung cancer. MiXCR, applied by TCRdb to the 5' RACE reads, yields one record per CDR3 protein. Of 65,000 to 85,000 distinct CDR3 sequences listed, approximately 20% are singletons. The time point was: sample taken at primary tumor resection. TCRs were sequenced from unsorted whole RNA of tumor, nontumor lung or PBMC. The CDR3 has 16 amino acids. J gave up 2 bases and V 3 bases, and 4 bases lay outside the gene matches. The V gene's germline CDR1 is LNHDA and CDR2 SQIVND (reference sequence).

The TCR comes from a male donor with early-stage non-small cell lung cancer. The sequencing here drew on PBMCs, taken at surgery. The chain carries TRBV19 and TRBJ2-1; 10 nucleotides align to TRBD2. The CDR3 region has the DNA TGTGCCAGTAGTATGGTTAGCGGGGGGACCTACAATGAGCAGTTCTTC. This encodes CASSMVSGGTYNEQFF.